The 2 T cell receptor beta chains below all came from one sample that was sequenced in a study of T cell repertoires in cytomegalovirus infection. In TCRdb, the reads were re-called with MiXCR into one record per CDR3 protein. The sample records approximately 500,000 distinct CDR3 sequences, approximately 15% being singletons. Specimen: CD8+ T cells from PBMCs. The receptors derive from a human donor in good health (CMV status not recorded). Some clones in this sample may be carry-over from other donors' samples.

There are many counts of this clonotype. The gene calls are TRBV6-1 and TRBJ1-5, with D tentatively TRBD1 (5 bases). CDR1 is MNHNS, CDR2 SASEGT, per germline. The CDR3 contains 16 residues. Trimming removed 5 bases at V and 1 base at J, with 15 bases between. CDR3 loop: CASSPWDFSSNQPQHF. CDR3 DNA sequence: TGTGCCAGCAGTCCCTGGGACTTCTCGAGCAATCAGCCCCAGCATTTT.

This rearrangement joins TRBV27 to TRBJ2-1; maybe TRBD1 (5 bases). Germline V gene sequence: CDR1 MNHEY, CDR2 SMNVEV (reference sequence). Trimming took 5 bases from V and 15 from J, leaving 17 bases between them. The CDR3 consists of 12 residues. Written as DNA, the CDR3 is TGTGCCAGCAGTCTAAGGGGTTTGGTTCCGTTCTTC. It specifies CASSLRGLVPFF.